The 32 T cell receptor beta chains below come from one sample, sequenced in a study of T cells in Graves' hyperthyroidism and ophthalmopathy. The investigators amplified TCR beta CDR3 regions from RNA transcripts. Carried out on the TCR CDR3, a first-round RT-PCR used the HTBI primer set. In TCRdb, the multiplex PCR reads were re-called with MiXCR into one record per CDR3 protein. The table has 500,000 or so distinct CDR3 sequences, 15% to 20% seen once. Specimen: blood. Every receptor here comes from a woman in her thirties with Graves' ophthalmopathy.

The chain combines TRBV20-1 with TRBJ2-7; D may be TRBD2 (6 bases). CDR1 and CDR2 from the germline V gene are DFQATT and SNEGSKA (reference sequence). This CDR3 is 13 amino acids long. V lost 6 bases and J 7 bases, leaving 19 bases between the germline ends. CDR3 in DNA: TGCAGTGCCCCCCGGGTGGCGGGACGTGAGCAGTACTTC. Residues: CSAPRVAGREQYF.

This clonotype occurred a few times. V is TRBV5-1 and J is TRBJ2-5; no definite D call. Trimming removed 4 bases at V and 7 bases at J, with 11 bases between. The CDR3 is made up of 12 amino acids. Germline V gives CDR1 SGHRS, CDR2 YFSETQ. CDR3 protein: CASSTNDATQYF. The CDR3 coding sequence is TGCGCCAGCAGCACAAACGACGCGACCCAGTACTTC.

This clonotype appeared many times. This chain joins TRBV20-1 and TRBJ2-2; TRBD2 matches 7 bases. This CDR3 spans 14 amino acids. Looked up from germline, CDR1 is DFQATT and CDR2 is SNEGSKA (reference sequence). V lost 1 base, J lost 6 bases, and 5 bases stayed unmatched. CDR3: CSARVGGSSGELFF. The DNA of the CDR3 is TGCAGTGCTAGAGTCGGCGGGAGCTCCGGGGAGCTGTTTTTT.

This clonotype has more than one count but fewer than ten. The gene calls are TRBV6-2 or TRBV6-3 and TRBJ2-3; 7 bases align to TRBD2. Germline CDR1 reads MNHEY; CDR2 reads SVGEGT. V shed 5 bases and J 3 bases; nucleotides not matched to a gene: 5. This CDR3 has 14 residues. CDR3 in DNA: TGTGCCAGCAGTCAGCGGGAAATTACAGATACGCAGTATTTT. It codes for CASSQREITDTQYF.

This clonotype was detected ten times or more. The CDR3 here is CANDTERDTEAFF. Here the CDR3 DNA reads TGTGCCAACGATACAGAAAGGGACACTGAAGCTTTCTTT. The chain is built from TRBV27 and TRBJ1-1; D unresolved. Germline assignment: CDR1 MNHEY and CDR2 SMNVEV (reference sequence). V lost 10 bases and J 3 bases, leaving 15 bases between the germline ends. This CDR3 contains 13 residues.

This clonotype was detected ten times or more. The chain recombines TRBV3-1 with TRBJ1-1, with 9 bases identical to TRBD1. This CDR3 contains 13 residues. The ends lost 5 bases at V and 4 bases at J; junction bases unmatched: 2. The germline V gene encodes CDR1 LGHDT and CDR2 YNNKEL (reference sequence). For the CDR3, the DNA is TGTGCCAGCAGCACGACAGGGGGCACTGAAGCTTTCTTT. Residues: CASSTTGGTEAFF.

This clonotype was recorded a few times. The chain couples TRBV19 to TRBJ2-7; D possibly corresponds to TRBD2 (5 bases). V was shortened by 5 bases and J by 6 bases, with 26 bases between the two germline ends. CDR3 length: 17 amino acids. Germline V gives CDR1 LNHDA, CDR2 SQIVND (reference sequence). The CDR3 nucleotides are TGTGCCAGTAGTCCCCCCTTGACGGGGTCGGCTGTCGTCGAGCAGTACTTC. Amino acid sequence: CASSPPLTGSAVVEQYF.

The chain combines TRBV7-3 with TRBJ2-2; the D gene is possibly TRBD2 (6 bases). V shed 2 bases and J shed 4 bases, with 14 bases lying between them. This CDR3 region has 16 residues. Germline lookup yields CDR1 SGHTA and CDR2 FQGTGA. CDR3 sequence (DNA): TGTGCCAGCAGCTTATTTACGGGAGCTGGCACCGGGGAGCTGTTTTTT. It encodes CASSLFTGAGTGELFF. The full variable domain, with the rest looked up from reference TRBV7-3 and TRBJ2-2, is GAGVSQTPSNKVTEKGKYVELRCDPISGHTALYWYRQSLGQGPEFLIYFQGTGAADDSGLPNDRFFAVRPEGSVSTLKIQRTERGDSAVYLCASSLFTGAGTGELFFGEGSRLTVL.

The chain has TRBV28 and TRBJ2-5; D ambiguous. The CDR3 sequence is 13 residues long. Germline V gives CDR1 MDHEN, CDR2 SYDVKM. Trimming took off 8 bases at V and 3 bases at J, with 13 bases between the two ends. The CDR3 spells CASCSQEKETQYF. In nucleotides, the CDR3 is TGTGCCAGCTGCTCGCAGGAGAAAGAGACCCAGTACTTC. Using reference TRBV28 and TRBJ2-5 for the parts outside the CDR3, the full variable domain is DVKVTQSSRYLVKRTGEKVFLECVQDMDHENMFWYRQDPGLGLRLIYFSYDVKMKEKGDIPEGYSVSREKKERFSLILESASTNQTSMYLCASCSQEKETQYFGPGTRLLVL.

V gene TRBV20-1 combines with J gene TRBJ1-2; D gene unclear. Per the germline V gene, CDR1 is DFQATT and CDR2 is SNEGSKA (reference sequence). V was clipped by 3 bases and J by 2 bases, with 13 bases between them. The CDR3 consists of 14 residues. The CDR3 loop is CSARSPTGNYGYTF. The CDR3 bases are TGCAGTGCTAGGAGTCCTACTGGGAACTATGGCTACACCTTC.

At least ten counts were recorded for this clonotype. The chain joins TRBV20-1 to TRBJ2-5; D perhaps matches TRBD2 (6 bases). CDR1 DFQATT and CDR2 SNEGSKA come from the germline V gene (reference sequence). The CDR3 is made up of 17 amino acids. V lost 0 bases and J 7 bases, leaving 24 bases between the germline ends. The CDR3 loop reads CSAREGGSGRGSGTQYF. CDR3 bases: TGCAGTGCTAGAGAGGGGGGAAGCGGGCGAGGAAGCGGGACCCAGTACTTC.

This chain links TRBV20-1 with TRBJ2-3; 7 bases fit TRBD2. The ends lost 3 bases at V and 14 bases at J; junction bases unmatched: 8. This CDR3 contains 11 residues. Per the germline V gene, CDR1 is DFQATT and CDR2 is SNEGSKA (reference sequence). The CDR3 spells CSASGRFHAYF. For the CDR3, the DNA is TGCAGTGCTAGCGGGAGGTTTCATGCGTATTTT.

The V and J genes are TRBV9 and TRBJ2-7, with D possibly TRBD1 on 6 matching bases. The V end was cut by 0 bases, the J end by 4 bases, with 11 bases between. CDR3 size: 14 residues. The V gene's germline CDR1 is SGDLS and CDR2 YYNGEE. The CDR3 is CASSVAGEGYEQYF. The CDR3 DNA sequence: TGTGCCAGCAGCGTAGCAGGGGAAGGGTACGAGCAGTACTTC.

V is TRBV7-2 and J is TRBJ2-7, with 11 bases aligning to TRBD2. CDR1 SGHTA and CDR2 FQGNSA come from the germline V gene. Unmatched junction bases numbered 10, after V lost 9 bases and J lost 6 bases. This CDR3 has 14 amino acids. The CDR3 nucleotides are TGTGCCAGTAGTAAACTAGCGGGAGAGGCCGAGCAGTACTTC. It specifies CASSKLAGEAEQYF. Full variable domain (outside the CDR3, taken from reference TRBV7-2 and TRBJ2-7): GAGVSQSPSNKVTEKGKDVELRCDPISGHTALYWYRQSLGQGLEFLIYFQGNSAPDKSGLPSDRFSAERTGGSVSTLTIQRTQQEDSAVYLCASSKLAGEAEQYFGPGTRLTVT.

The sample holds a few counts of this clonotype. The V gene is TRBV19, the J gene TRBJ1-5; a possible D gene is TRBD1 (5 bases). V gave up 8 bases and J gave up 1 base, with 18 bases separating them. This CDR3 is 16 amino acids long. From germline, CDR1 is LNHDA and CDR2 SQIVND (reference sequence). CDR3 nucleotides: TGTGCCAGTCGCCTCGAGGGTAAGGGGAGCAATCAGCCCCAGCATTTT. Residues: CASRLEGKGSNQPQHF.

Many counts were recorded for this clonotype. The chain is built from TRBV28 and TRBJ2-7, with 8 bases that match TRBD1. The CDR3 spans 12 residues. Germline V CDR1 and CDR2: MDHEN, SYDVKM. Trimming took 6 bases from V and 6 from J; bases not matched to a gene: 4. The CDR3 loop is CASRTGEGEQYF. The DNA of the CDR3 is TGTGCCAGCAGGACAGGGGAAGGCGAGCAGTACTTC. The full variable domain, its missing parts supplied by reference TRBV28 and TRBJ2-7, is DVKVTQSSRYLVKRTGEKVFLECVQDMDHENMFWYRQDPGLGLRLIYFSYDVKMKEKGDIPEGYSVSREKKERFSLILESASTNQTSMYLCASRTGEGEQYFGPGTRLTVT.

The chain joins TRBV2 to TRBJ2-2; D gene unclear. This CDR3 has 14 amino acids. V was trimmed by 5 bases and J by 4 bases, leaving 11 bases between them. Germline V gives CDR1 SNHLY, CDR2 FYNNEI. The CDR3 protein is CASSPEHATGELFF. Written as DNA, the CDR3 is TGTGCCAGCAGTCCCGAACACGCCACCGGGGAGCTGTTTTTT. The full variable domain, with the rest looked up from reference TRBV2 and TRBJ2-2, is EPEVTQTPSHQVTQMGQEVILRCVPISNHLYFYWYRQILGQKVEFLVSFYNNEISEKSEIFDDQFSVERPDGSNFTLKIRSTKLEDSAMYFCASSPEHATGELFFGEGSRLTVL.

This clonotype was recorded only once. This rearrangement joins TRBV7-8 to TRBJ2-1; TRBD2 aligns across 8 bases. Trimming removed 4 bases from V and 8 bases from J; junction bases left unmatched: 7. Germline loops: CDR1 SGHVS, CDR2 FQNEAQ. There are 14 residues in the CDR3. CDR3 coding DNA: TGTGCCAGCAGCTCGAGCGGGAGAGGCCATGAGCAGTTCTTC. Protein product: CASSSSGRGHEQFF.

V is TRBV7-9 and J is TRBJ2-7, with 10 bases aligning to TRBD1. The J segment lost 4 bases and the V segment lost 5 bases, leaving 14 bases of the junction unmatched. Germline CDR1 SEHNR, CDR2 FQNEAQ (reference sequence). CDR3 length equals 17 residues. CDR3 DNA: TGTGCCAGCAGCCCCCAGACGGGGACAGGGGTTGGATACGAGCAGTACTTC. Its translation is CASSPQTGTGVGYEQYF.

This clonotype was observed many times. The chain uses TRBV5-1 and TRBJ2-3; 9 bases are shared with TRBD1. The CDR3 loop spans 16 amino acids. The germline gives CDR1 SGHRS, CDR2 YFSETQ. J gave up 4 bases and V 1 base, and 7 bases lay outside the gene matches. CDR3 bases: TGCGCCAGCAGCTTGTCGGGGACAGGGACTTCAGATACGCAGTATTTT. Translation gives CASSLSGTGTSDTQYF.

There are many counts of this clonotype. The chain carries TRBV28 and TRBJ2-1; D is possibly TRBD1 or TRBD2 (6 bases each). V was clipped by 8 bases and J by 6 bases, with 17 bases between them. Germline V gene sequence: CDR1 MDHEN, CDR2 SYDVKM. This CDR3 contains 14 residues. The CDR3 here is CASVKGGRPNEQFF. For the CDR3, the DNA is TGTGCCAGCGTAAAGGGGGGACGGCCCAATGAGCAGTTCTTC.

The chain joins TRBV6-5 to TRBJ2-7, with D perhaps TRBD1 (6 bases). Per germline, CDR1 MNHEY and CDR2 SVGAGI. V gave up 0 bases and J gave up 2 bases, with 8 bases separating them. This CDR3 has 14 amino acids. The chain's CDR3 is CASSYSGQTYEQYF. CDR3 nucleotide sequence: TGTGCCAGCAGTTACTCTGGACAGACCTACGAGCAGTACTTC.

This clonotype has only a few counts. This chain uses TRBV18 with TRBJ2-2, with D perhaps TRBD1 (5 bases). From germline, CDR1 is KGHSH and CDR2 LQKENI. Trimming took off 0 bases at V and 3 bases at J, with 11 bases between the two ends. The CDR3 runs 16 residues. CDR3 residues: CASSPPQGFYTGELFF. For the CDR3, the DNA is TGTGCCAGCTCACCACCCCAGGGTTTTTACACCGGGGAGCTGTTTTTT.

This clonotype was found many times. V gene TRBV7-2 combines with J gene TRBJ2-7; TRBD2 matches at 10 bases. The CDR3 totals 16 residues. Germline V lookup: CDR1 SGHTA, CDR2 FQGNSA. Losses at the gene ends were 0 bases for V and 2 bases for J; bases not matched to a gene: 4. CDR3 in DNA: TGTGCCAGCAGCTTAGCCGATCTAGCGGGAGCCTACGAGCAGTACTTC. Encoded protein: CASSLADLAGAYEQYF.

The V call is TRBV6-2 or TRBV6-3, the J call TRBJ2-3; 10 bases fit TRBD2. CDR1 is MNHEY, CDR2 SVGEGT, per germline. This CDR3 is built from 14 residues. Trimming at V came to 2 bases and at J to 4 bases, leaving 0 bases not matched to a gene. This CDR3 reads CASSYGTSADTQYF. The CDR3, as DNA: TGTGCCAGCAGTTACGGGACTAGCGCAGATACGCAGTATTTT.

For this clonotype: A single base separates this from a much larger clone, so it may be a read error. The rearrangement links TRBV12-3 or TRBV12-4 to TRBJ1-1; the match to TRBD1 covers 11 bases. V dropped 5 bases and J dropped 0; count of bases not matched to a gene: 8. This CDR3 is 17 amino acids long. CDR3 sequence: CASSTWTGGLMNTEAFF. CDR3 nucleotide sequence: TGTGCCAGCAGTACTTGGACAGGGGGCCTTATGAACACTGAAGCTTTCTTT.

This clonotype occurred many times. The chain couples TRBV11-2 to TRBJ2-1; TRBD2 aligns across 9 bases. The junction had 8 bases not matched to a gene; V was cut back by 2 bases and J by 6 bases. The CDR3 covers 16 residues. The germline V gene has CDR1 SGHAT and CDR2 FQNNGV. The CDR3 loop is CASSLKFEREANEQFF. The CDR3 DNA is TGTGCCAGCAGCTTAAAGTTTGAGCGGGAGGCCAATGAGCAGTTCTTC.

This clonotype was recorded at least ten times. The chain joins TRBV27 to TRBJ2-7; 9 bases fit TRBD1. The V segment lost 4 bases and the J segment 0 bases; nucleotides outside the gene matches: 16. CDR3 size: 19 residues. Germline CDR1 is MNHEY and CDR2 is SMNVEV (reference sequence). CDR3 in amino acids: CASSSSGTGWSELSYEQYF. For the CDR3, the DNA is TGTGCCAGCAGTTCCTCCGGGACAGGGTGGTCCGAACTCTCCTACGAGCAGTACTTC.

V is TRBV7-9 and J is TRBJ2-3; weak D call: TRBD2 (5 bases). V lost 7 bases and J lost 0, with 20 bases in between. The CDR3 length is 17 residues. The germline V gene encodes CDR1 SEHNR and CDR2 FQNEAQ (reference sequence). The CDR3 reads CASNQLRRIDSTDTQYF. CDR3 in DNA: TGTGCCAGCAACCAATTGCGGAGGATTGATAGCACAGATACGCAGTATTTT.

The chain couples TRBV6-5 to TRBJ2-1; D is perhaps TRBD2 (5 bases). Germline CDR1 MNHEY, CDR2 SVGAGI. This CDR3 region has 17 residues. Trimming cost V 3 bases and J 0 bases, with 15 bases left between them. CDR3 region: CASSYLTTRGSYNEQFF. CDR3 DNA: TGTGCCAGCAGTTATCTCACGACCCGGGGCTCCTACAATGAGCAGTTCTTC.

The J gene is TRBJ1-1, the V gene TRBV2; D perhaps matches TRBD1 (6 bases). CDR1 and CDR2 from the germline V gene are SNHLY and FYNNEI. V lost 6 bases, J lost 5 bases, and 19 bases lay in between. CDR3 length: 15 residues. For the CDR3, the DNA is TGTGCCAGCAGCAGGGGAGACCAGGGCAGGACTGAAGCTTTCTTT. Protein sequence: CASSRGDQGRTEAFF.

This clonotype was recorded many times. The J gene is TRBJ1-5, the V gene TRBV18; TRBD1 matches 9 bases. With V trimmed by 3 bases and J by 10 bases, 7 bases remained unmatched. Germline-derived CDR1 and CDR2 are KGHSH and LQKENI. This CDR3 region has 14 residues. CDR3 protein: CASSPGQGFPPQHF. CDR3 coding DNA: TGTGCCAGCTCACCCGGACAGGGGTTCCCACCCCAGCATTTT.